This T cell receptor (beta chain) was recovered during a study of cytomegalovirus exposure and HLA in healthy donors. Of note for this clone: The antigen is undetermined.

Study-wide points: Rarity characterized most TCR sequences, yet some public TCRs appeared in many donors. The study flagged around 150 TCR beta chains as cytomegalovirus-associated. Subsequent analysis found a tendency for first-cohort TCR clusters to co-occur within the 120 or so validation repertoires. Reportedly, diagnosis of cytomegalovirus status by the classifier showed high specificity and sensitivity.

Assay used: immunoSEQ multiplex PCR; TCRdb lists only in-frame clones, some missing. The sample holds 150,000 to 200,000 clones, 85% seen once. Trimming stripped 2 bases from V and 8 bases from J, with 15 bases between. Germline V CDR1 and CDR2: MNHNS, SASEGT. This CDR3 has 15 amino acids. The sequencing sample was made of PBMCs. The clonotype comes from a man aged 25 to 40 in good health and CMV-seropositive. The V gene is TRBV6-1, the J gene TRBJ1-4; no definite D call. The CDR3 sequence: CASSESHGAREKLFF. DNA for the CDR3: TGTGCCAGCAGTGAATCTCACGGAGCACGGGAAAAACTGTTTTTT.